This note documents a single T cell receptor (beta chain) sequence. The specificity of this receptor is unknown. Qualities for individual bases were not recorded, and no much larger clone is one base off. This entry is derived from a study of CD8+CD57+ T cells in acquired aplastic anemia (dated by TCRdb to the late 2010s). Regarding the research as a whole: On average, sorted CD4+ and CD8+ cells yielded 3 to 4 ug of extracted DNA, with a range of roughly 0.19 to 27.4 ug. CD8+CD57+ expansion was defined as frequency above the mean frequency observed in healthy subjects. Paper-wide results and their limitations: No significant difference in CD8+ Simpson's diversity was found between patients and healthy controls (P=0.060). Some 30 CD8+ CDR3 sequences were shared between patients and controls but appeared highly expressed in patients and within their immunodominant clones.

Genomic DNA was used as template for profiling of TCR beta VDJ combinations and CDR3 sequences. TCR repertoire sequencing was run on an Illumina HiSeq 2000. Concerning the study's data processing: Repertoire assessment relied on Simpson's diversity index, CDR3 size and DJ length profiles, and TRBV/TRBJ rearrangement plots. The immunodominant clone was defined as the most abundant DNA sequence in deep sequencing data. CDR3 amino acid sequences were screened for sharing across subjects and were compared with published repertoires and the VDJdb database. The public reads were reanalyzed by TCRdb: fastp trimming at Q25, MiXCR alignment, in-frame beta chains only. Identical CDR3 proteins give one entry, which carries the most common genes and DNA. TCRdb's processing, not the authors' own work, is the source of the V and J calls. The sample table contains about 180,000 distinct CDR3 sequences; only one count was recorded for under 55% of them. The ten largest clones take up about 1% of the sample.

Patients chosen for sequencing had shown expansion of CD8+CD57+ cells by flow cytometry. Every patient had severe acquired aplastic anemia, diagnosed using the International Study of Aplastic Anemia and Agranulocytosis and Camitta criteria. No patient had received any therapy when blood was sampled. TCR repertoires of sorted CD4+ and CD8+ blood T cells from severe aplastic anemia patients and healthy subjects were deep-sequenced in the study. Patients were enrolled in the USA under clinicaltrials.gov protocols 00001620, 01623167, 00001397, 00071045, 00081523 and 00961064. Ficoll-Paque density gradient centrifugation was used to isolate peripheral blood mononuclear cells. Before DNA extraction, CD4+ and CD8+ T cells were sorted with FACS or magnetic beads. Source material: sorted CD4+, CD8+, or CD8+CD57+ T cells (not recorded which) from PBMCs. This TCR was sampled from a human donor with aplastic anemia.

The CDR3 sequence is CSATGGGMNTEAFF. In nucleotides, the sequence is TGCAGCGCGACGGGTGGAGGGATGAACACTGAAGCTTTCTTT. Recombination connected TRBV29-1 to TRBJ1-1; the D gene identity is not certain. V is clipped by 7 bases and J by 0 bases, and the sequence between their germline boundaries is 15 bases long. Spanning cysteine to phenylalanine, the CDR3 consists of 14 amino acids. The retained sequence is limited to the CDR3, 42 bases, with the frame set at the first base. The germline V gene supplies CDR1 SQVTM and CDR2 ANQGSEA. This CDR3, with the reference TRBV29-1 and TRBJ1-1 proteins standing in past its ends, gives the full variable domain SAVISQKPSRDICQRGTSLTIQCQVDSQVTMMFWYRQQPGQSLTLIATANQGSEATYESGFVIDKFPISRPNLTFSTLTVSNMSPEDSSIYLCSATGGGMNTEAFFGQGTRLTVV.